This entry concerns a single TCR beta chain. These data are taken from a study of blood T cell repertoires in COVID-19. Using immunoSEQ multiplex PCR, the repertoire was profiled, and TCRdb retains in-frame clones only, with some absent. The table has approximately 270,000 clones, about 89% seen once; the top ten hold roughly 2.3%. The sequencing input was peripheral blood. This TCR was sampled from a man aged 50-60 years with acute or convalescent COVID-19.

CDR3 loop: CATSALSGTDTQYF. The CDR3 DNA sequence: TGTGCCACCAGTGCCCTCTCAGGCACAGATACGCAGTATTTT. The J gene is TRBJ2-3, the V gene TRBV24-1; the D is unclear. The CDR3 consists of 14 residues. The V gene lost 5 bases and the J gene lost 1 base, with 9 bases spanning the gap. Germline-derived CDR1 and CDR2 are KGHDR and SFDVKD.